What follows describes a single T cell receptor (beta chain). Which antigen it targets is not known. The sequencer was a NextSeq 550. The Human TCR Profiling Kit (MiLaboratory) was used to make UMI-labeled 5' RACE TRB cDNA libraries. cDNA synthesis used the entire amount of extracted RNA, and PCR amplification then used the entire amount of cDNA produced. Libraries were prepared in parallel with an identical number of PCR cycles. Under the source paper's analysis protocol: With a requirement of at least two reads per UMI, MIGEC and MiXCR extracted about 56,000 +/- 9,600 unique UMI-labeled TRB cDNA molecules per library. Each library averaged 40,000 +/- 10,000 functional in-frame TRB CDR3 nucleotide clonotypes without stop codons. After downsampling to 5000 UMI-labeled TRB molecules per sample, diversity metrics, including normalized Shannon-Wiener and Chao1, were computed in VDJtools. Clonotype-size-weighted physicochemical properties of the central five CDR3 residues (interaction energy, strength, volume and Kidera factor 4) were computed in VDJtools. Following TCRdb reprocessing, every CDR3 protein sequence forms one entry, and DNA is not provided. The V and J calls were not made by the authors but by TCRdb's processing. The sample table records 120,000 to 150,000 distinct CDR3 sequences. The leading ten clones occupy over 0.25% of the sample.

These data originate in a study of CXCR3-negative and CXCR3-positive naive CD8 T cells (dated by TCRdb to between 2017 and 2020). As for the study more broadly: In total, 130 million or so TRB reads were obtained, which works out to roughly 1.5 +/- 0.3 million reads per library. Data from 11 donors, pooled across two independent experiments, went into the diversity and physicochemical repertoire analyses. Naive subsets from 5 or 6 donors and memory cells from 3 donors were included in the TRBV-TRBJ cluster analysis. The paper's findings and limits, for the study overall: Naive CXCR3-negative and CXCR3-positive cells from the same donor showed similar TRBV-TRBJ usage, whereas memory cells showed distinct patterns. Surface CD5, linked to self-reactivity in mice, was comparable between naive subsets; TCR interaction strength was therefore also inferred from TRB CDR3 physicochemical properties. TRB CDR3s from CXCR3-positive naive cells showed higher hydrophobicity (lower Kidera factor 4), lower energy, and higher strength and volume indices than CXCR3-negative naive cells. Because CXCR3 expression was partially decreased after cryopreservation, freshly isolated PBMCs were used for most assays. Comparably high repertoire diversity was found in both naive subsets, whereas much lower repertoire diversity was found in memory CD8+ T cells.

The CDR3 measures 13 amino acids from cysteine to phenylalanine. The DNA sequence is not available. CDR1 and CDR2, per the germline V gene (reference sequence), are MNHEY and SMNVEV. Each CD8+ T cell subset was flow-sorted in triplicate, and 300,000 to 350,000 cells per subset were placed directly into RLT lysis buffer. To keep memory contaminants out, a stringent definition of naive CD8+ T cells was applied: CD45RO-CCR7+CD27+CD95-. Standard density gradient centrifugation was used to isolate peripheral blood mononuclear cells from buffy coats. A FACSAria III was used to flow-sort naive CXCR3-negative and CXCR3-positive CD8+ T cells. An RNeasy Mini Kit was used to extract total RNA from the sorted cells.

The clonotype was recovered from a human donor in good health. Some clones in this sample may be carry-over from other donors' samples. The sequence is built from TRBV27 and TRBJ1-2; TCRdb calls TRBD1, which cannot be checked without DNA. Specimen: naive CXCR3+ CD8+ T cells from blood. The cell subset or site label, read with the paper, signifies: CD45RO-CCR7+CD27+CD95- naive CD8+ T cells expressing CXCR3 (TNR3+). CDR3 protein: CASSYRGGQGYTF.